A single sample gave rise to the 21 T cell receptor beta chains below, sequenced in a study of cytomegalovirus exposure and HLA in healthy donors (dated by TCRdb to 2015 to 2018). To prepare the library, the immunoSEQ multiplex PCR assay was applied. TCRdb re-hosts the immuneACCESS table, in-frame sequences only. Its copies lack some clones; in the studies checked, an unresolved V gene accounts for under half of them, and the cause for the rest is not known. The sample yields more than 250,000 clones; roughly 90% were counted once. The biggest ten clones account for about 0.8% of the sample. The sample comprised PBMCs. Every receptor here comes from a woman between 18 and 29 years old in good health and CMV-seronegative.

The chain is built from TRBV11-1 and TRBJ2-6; TRBD1 matches 7 bases. With V trimmed by 5 bases and J by 6 bases, 10 bases remained unmatched. Germline loops: CDR1 SGHAT, CDR2 FQDESV (reference sequence). This CDR3 has 16 amino acids. CDR3 sequence reads: CASSIPNRGAANVLTF. The DNA for the CDR3 is TGTGCCAGCAGCATCCCGAACAGGGGTGCGGCCAACGTCCTGACTTTC.

V and J are TRBV27 and TRBJ2-7; 10 bases line up with TRBD1. Germline V gives CDR1 MNHEY, CDR2 SMNVEV (reference sequence). CDR3 size: 14 residues. Trimming at V came to 3 bases and at J to 5 bases, leaving 4 bases not matched to a gene. CDR3 in amino acids: CASSFGTGDHEQYF. The CDR3 nucleotides are TGTGCCAGCAGTTTCGGGACAGGGGACCACGAGCAGTACTTC.

This chain joins TRBV5-1 and TRBJ2-5; 9 bases align to TRBD1. Germline assignment: CDR1 SGHRS and CDR2 YFSETQ. Trimming cost V 6 bases and J 5 bases; bases outside gene matches: 17. The CDR3 is made up of 17 amino acids. The CDR3 spells CASTLSPPGTGWETQYF. DNA of the CDR3: TGCGCCAGCACGCTCTCCCCCCCCGGGACAGGGTGGGAGACCCAGTACTTC.

The rearrangement uses TRBV4-3 and TRBJ2-2; 11 nucleotides align to TRBD1. Losses at the gene ends were 5 bases for V and 4 bases for J; bases not matched to a gene: 3. The CDR3 covers 15 residues. Germline V lookup: CDR1 LGHNA, CDR2 YSLEER. For the CDR3, the DNA is TGCGCCAGCAGCTGGGGACAGGGGGGCACCGGGGAGCTGTTTTTT. Amino acid sequence: CASSWGQGGTGELFF.

This clone was picked up one time. The chain combines TRBV4-1 with TRBJ2-1; D unresolved. Germline CDR1 is MGHRA and CDR2 is YSYEKL. The V end lost 4 bases, the J end lost 0 bases, and 10 bases lay between the germline ends. CDR3 length equals 15 residues. CDR3 residues: CASSPLGSSYNEQFF. The DNA for the CDR3 is TGCGCCAGCAGCCCCCTAGGAAGCTCCTACAATGAGCAGTTCTTC.

This chain connects TRBV27 to TRBJ1-1; D not resolved. Trimming stripped 4 bases from V and 2 bases from J, with 8 bases between. The V gene's germline CDR1 is MNHEY and CDR2 SMNVEV (reference sequence). The CDR3 totals 13 residues. CDR3 loop: CASSSGSNTEAFF. CDR3 sequence (DNA): TGTGCCAGCAGTTCGGGGTCCAACACTGAAGCTTTCTTT.

The chain joins TRBV4-3 to TRBJ1-2, with D maybe TRBD1 (5 bases). Germline V lookup: CDR1 LGHNA, CDR2 YSLEER. The CDR3 is 16 residues long. Trimming stripped 0 bases from V and 5 bases from J, with 16 bases between. CDR3 coding DNA: TGCGCCAGCAGCCAAGATAGTGAAGGGGTGGGGTATGGCTACACCTTC. It translates to CASSQDSEGVGYGYTF.

This chain joins TRBV2 and TRBJ2-2; 11 bases match TRBD1. CDR3 length: 17 amino acids. The V gene's germline CDR1 is SNHLY and CDR2 FYNNEI. Germline trimming cut 2 bases from V and 1 base from J; bases unmatched to any gene: 3. The CDR3 protein is CASSERTGGLNTGELFF. DNA of the CDR3: TGTGCCAGCAGTGAAAGGACAGGGGGCTTGAACACCGGGGAGCTGTTTTTT.

The chain uses TRBV6-6 and TRBJ2-7, with 7 bases aligning to TRBD2. The CDR3 length is 14 residues. V lost 6 bases to trimming and J lost 3 bases; unmatched junction nucleotides: 8. The germline V gene has CDR1 MNHNY and CDR2 SVGAGI (reference sequence). CDR3 sequence reads: CASSHQREVYEQYF. The CDR3 nucleotides read TGTGCCAGCAGCCACCAGCGGGAAGTCTACGAGCAGTACTTC.

The chain employs TRBV6-6 and TRBJ2-7; 8 nucleotides agree with TRBD2. Germline CDR1 and CDR2: MNHNY and SVGAGI (reference sequence). V shed 6 bases and J 2 bases; nucleotides not matched to a gene: 3. This CDR3 has 13 residues. CDR3 residues: CASRLAETYEQYF. Written as DNA, the CDR3 is TGTGCCAGCAGACTAGCGGAGACCTACGAGCAGTACTTC.

The rearrangement uses TRBV5-6 and TRBJ2-1; weak D call: TRBD1 (6 bases). The germline CDR1 and CDR2 sequences are SGHDT and YYEEEE. Trimming took off 6 bases at V and 3 bases at J, with 10 bases between the two ends. This CDR3 region has 13 residues. CDR3: CASIKDSYNEQFF. The CDR3 nucleotides are TGTGCCAGCATCAAGGACAGCTACAATGAGCAGTTCTTC. Looking up the rest from reference TRBV5-6 and TRBJ2-1 gives the full variable domain: DAGVTQSPTHLIKTRGQQVTLRCSPKSGHDTVSWYQQALGQGPQFIFQYYEEEERQRGNFPDRFSGHQFPNYSSELNVNALLLGDSALYLCASIKDSYNEQFFGPGTRLTVL.

The CDR3 sequence: CASSSSGSFSDTQYF. CDR3 in DNA: TGTGCCAGCAGTTCCAGCGGGAGCTTCTCAGATACGCAGTATTTT. V usage is TRBV28 and J usage is TRBJ2-3, with 8 bases identical to TRBD2. The germline CDR1 and CDR2 sequences are MDHEN and SYDVKM. V shed 4 bases and J 4 bases; nucleotides not matched to a gene: 7. CDR3 length: 15 amino acids.

The table lists this clone with a few counts. The chain has TRBV5-4 and TRBJ2-7, with 12 bases that match TRBD1. The V and J ends lost 3 bases and 5 bases, in that order; junction bases with no gene match: 3. The CDR3 runs to 14 residues. Germline V gene data show CDR1 as SGHNT and CDR2 as YYREEE (reference sequence). The CDR3 region is CASSWGQGADEQYF. The CDR3 nucleotides read TGTGCCAGCAGCTGGGGACAGGGGGCCGACGAGCAGTACTTC.

The rearrangement uses TRBV6-5 and TRBJ2-3, with D possibly being TRBD2 (5 bases). V lost 7 bases and J lost 1, with 12 bases in between. The CDR3 is 14 amino acids. The germline V gene has CDR1 MNHEY and CDR2 SVGAGI. DNA for the CDR3: TGTGCCAGCAACGGGGTGACTGGCACAGATACGCAGTATTTT. Translating gives CASNGVTGTDTQYF.

V usage is TRBV4-3 and J usage is TRBJ1-2; 7 nucleotides align to TRBD1. CDR1 is LGHNA and CDR2 is YSLEER in the germline V gene. Unmatched junction bases numbered 9, after V lost 0 bases and J lost 5 bases. The CDR3 spans 16 residues. The CDR3 is CASSQDSGLRGYGYTF. As DNA, the CDR3 is TGCGCCAGCAGCCAAGATTCGGGACTCAGGGGGTATGGCTACACCTTC.

The chain carries TRBV6-5 and TRBJ1-1, with 10 nucleotides matching TRBD1. Trimming removed 4 bases from V and 5 bases from J; junction bases left unmatched: 7. The CDR3 sequence is 15 residues long. Germline CDR1 and CDR2: MNHEY and SVGAGI. CDR3 residues: CASSSRQGARTEAFF. CDR3 DNA sequence: TGTGCCAGCAGTTCCCGACAGGGGGCCCGAACTGAAGCTTTCTTT.

This chain uses TRBV6-5 with TRBJ1-4; 8 bases fit TRBD1. The junction had 9 bases not matched to a gene; V was cut back by 8 bases and J by 7 bases. The CDR3 covers 14 residues. Germline V CDR1 and CDR2: MNHEY, SVGAGI. CDR3 amino acids: CASGLDRGGEKLFF. CDR3 coding DNA: TGTGCCAGCGGTTTAGACAGGGGTGGTGAAAAACTGTTTTTT.

The rearrangement joins TRBV7-8 to TRBJ2-6; 9 positions match TRBD1. V lost 2 bases, J lost 2 bases, and 10 bases stayed unmatched. The CDR3 runs 19 residues. The germline V gene encodes CDR1 SGHVS and CDR2 FQNEAQ. The CDR3 protein is CASSLYPGQGIPGANVLTF. DNA for the CDR3: TGTGCCAGCAGCTTATACCCGGGACAGGGAATACCTGGGGCCAACGTCCTGACTTTC.

This sequence joins TRBV27 and TRBJ2-3; D is uncertain. Germline CDR1 MNHEY, CDR2 SMNVEV (reference sequence). Trimming removed 3 bases from V and 2 bases from J, with 6 bases in between. This CDR3 comprises 13 residues. CDR3 in DNA: TGTGCCAGCAGTTTTCGCGCCACAGATACGCAGTATTTT. Translated: CASSFRATDTQYF.

The chain recombines TRBV5-1 with TRBJ2-4, with 12 bases fitting TRBD2. The CDR3 contains 17 residues. V lost 4 bases and J lost 6; bases outside the gene matches: 11. Germline V lookup: CDR1 SGHRS, CDR2 YFSETQ. In nucleotides, the CDR3 is TGCGCCAGCAGCGGTACTAGCGGGAGGACTTATGGAAACATTCAGTACTTC. This codes for CASSGTSGRTYGNIQYF. The whole variable domain, remainder taken from reference TRBV5-1 and TRBJ2-4, is KAGVTQTPRYLIKTRGQQVTLSCSPISGHRSVSWYQQTPGQGLQFLFEYFSETQRNKGNFPGRFSGRQFSNSRSEMNVSTLELGDSALYLCASSGTSGRTYGNIQYFGAGTRLSVL.

This chain connects TRBV5-4 to TRBJ2-1, with TRBD1 identical over 10 bases. CDR1 and CDR2 from the germline V gene are SGHNT and YYREEE (reference sequence). Trimming cost V 3 bases and J 6 bases; bases outside gene matches: 6. The CDR3 contains 15 residues. The CDR3 bases are TGTGCCAGCAGCTACGGACAGGGGGTCGGCAATGAGCAGTTCTTC. It translates to CASSYGQGVGNEQFF.